The table lists the clone carrying this T cell receptor beta chain with a count of one. This sample stems from a study of blood T cell repertoires in COVID-19. Across the study: The United States, Italy and Spain were the sources of the acute and convalescent COVID-19 samples. PBMCs, B-cell-depleted T cells, or T cells provided the cDNA or gDNA that made up the material.

Germline V gene lookup returns CDR1 LGHNA and CDR2 YNFKEQ. The CDR3 spans 16 residues. Trimming took 4 bases from V and 3 from J; bases not matched to a gene: 2. Sequenced by immunoSEQ multiplex PCR; TCRdb stores in-frame clones only, minus some. The data contain about 220,000 clones, roughly 84% of them singletons. J is TRBJ2-2 and V is TRBV4-2; 13 nucleotides line up with TRBD2. The source of this sequence is a man in his fifties or sixties who had recovered from COVID-19. The sequenced sample was peripheral blood. In nucleotides, the CDR3 is TGTGCCAGCAGCCCGGGACTAGCGGGGTACACCGGGGAGCTGTTTTTT. Translating it yields CASSPGLAGYTGELFF.